This T cell receptor (beta chain) derives from a study of blood T cell repertoires in COVID-19. Study at large: Both acute and convalescent COVID-19 samples were obtained from the United States, Italy and Spain. T cells, B-cell-depleted T cells, or PBMCs provided the cDNA or gDNA that served as material.

Authors' methods: Cell counts per sample came from amplifying reference gene primers. Using immunoSEQ multiplex PCR, the repertoire was profiled, and TCRdb retains in-frame clones only, with some absent. V and J calls and clone size are those listed in that table; D and trimming were worked out from the DNA. Of roughly 80,000 clones listed, 84% are singletons. This CDR3 comprises 15 residues. CDR1 is MDHEN and CDR2 is SYDVKM in the germline V gene. Trimming took off 8 bases at V and 4 bases at J, with 17 bases between the two ends. The TCR originated in a human donor in a cohort sampled during active COVID-19. The sequenced material came from peripheral blood. The chain uses TRBV28 and TRBJ1-4; D is perhaps TRBD1 (6 bases). The CDR3 nucleotides read TGTGCCAGCCGACAGAGGGGGACAAATAATGAAAAACTGTTTTTT. Translating gives CASRQRGTNNEKLFF.